The text below deals with one TCR beta chain. Its antigen is not known. The V end lost 0 bases, the J end lost 1 base, and 9 bases lay between the germline ends. Germline V CDR1 and CDR2: MNHNS, SASEGT. CDR3 length: 15 amino acids. This entry comes from a study of T-cell memory formation after mild COVID-19. Across the study: Largely donor-specific sequence clusters came from a couple of donors.

The study, taken as a whole, reports: CD8+ contracting clones occupied EMRA, while CD4+ ones occupied mainly CM and EM. Memory sampled before infection contained some responding clones, suggesting cross-reactive memory joined.

Constant-segment primers served in 5'RACE that generated TCR alpha and TCR beta cDNA libraries bearing sample barcodes and UMIs. TCRdb reanalysed the 5' RACE reads using MiXCR and keeps one entry per CDR3 protein. The sample lists fewer than 50,000 distinct CDR3 sequences, 8% to 10% seen once, with roughly 10% in the top ten. Material: PBMCs or a T cell subset sorted from them (not recorded which). The sequence was obtained from an adult woman who had mild COVID-19 (a few samples of this study predate the infection). Cell type and time point are not known. The rearrangement joins TRBV6-1 to TRBJ2-5, with D perhaps TRBD1 (6 bases). The CDR3 sequence: CASSEAVGAQETQYF. For the CDR3, the DNA is TGTGCCAGCAGTGAAGCGGTGGGGGCCCAAGAGACCCAGTACTTC.